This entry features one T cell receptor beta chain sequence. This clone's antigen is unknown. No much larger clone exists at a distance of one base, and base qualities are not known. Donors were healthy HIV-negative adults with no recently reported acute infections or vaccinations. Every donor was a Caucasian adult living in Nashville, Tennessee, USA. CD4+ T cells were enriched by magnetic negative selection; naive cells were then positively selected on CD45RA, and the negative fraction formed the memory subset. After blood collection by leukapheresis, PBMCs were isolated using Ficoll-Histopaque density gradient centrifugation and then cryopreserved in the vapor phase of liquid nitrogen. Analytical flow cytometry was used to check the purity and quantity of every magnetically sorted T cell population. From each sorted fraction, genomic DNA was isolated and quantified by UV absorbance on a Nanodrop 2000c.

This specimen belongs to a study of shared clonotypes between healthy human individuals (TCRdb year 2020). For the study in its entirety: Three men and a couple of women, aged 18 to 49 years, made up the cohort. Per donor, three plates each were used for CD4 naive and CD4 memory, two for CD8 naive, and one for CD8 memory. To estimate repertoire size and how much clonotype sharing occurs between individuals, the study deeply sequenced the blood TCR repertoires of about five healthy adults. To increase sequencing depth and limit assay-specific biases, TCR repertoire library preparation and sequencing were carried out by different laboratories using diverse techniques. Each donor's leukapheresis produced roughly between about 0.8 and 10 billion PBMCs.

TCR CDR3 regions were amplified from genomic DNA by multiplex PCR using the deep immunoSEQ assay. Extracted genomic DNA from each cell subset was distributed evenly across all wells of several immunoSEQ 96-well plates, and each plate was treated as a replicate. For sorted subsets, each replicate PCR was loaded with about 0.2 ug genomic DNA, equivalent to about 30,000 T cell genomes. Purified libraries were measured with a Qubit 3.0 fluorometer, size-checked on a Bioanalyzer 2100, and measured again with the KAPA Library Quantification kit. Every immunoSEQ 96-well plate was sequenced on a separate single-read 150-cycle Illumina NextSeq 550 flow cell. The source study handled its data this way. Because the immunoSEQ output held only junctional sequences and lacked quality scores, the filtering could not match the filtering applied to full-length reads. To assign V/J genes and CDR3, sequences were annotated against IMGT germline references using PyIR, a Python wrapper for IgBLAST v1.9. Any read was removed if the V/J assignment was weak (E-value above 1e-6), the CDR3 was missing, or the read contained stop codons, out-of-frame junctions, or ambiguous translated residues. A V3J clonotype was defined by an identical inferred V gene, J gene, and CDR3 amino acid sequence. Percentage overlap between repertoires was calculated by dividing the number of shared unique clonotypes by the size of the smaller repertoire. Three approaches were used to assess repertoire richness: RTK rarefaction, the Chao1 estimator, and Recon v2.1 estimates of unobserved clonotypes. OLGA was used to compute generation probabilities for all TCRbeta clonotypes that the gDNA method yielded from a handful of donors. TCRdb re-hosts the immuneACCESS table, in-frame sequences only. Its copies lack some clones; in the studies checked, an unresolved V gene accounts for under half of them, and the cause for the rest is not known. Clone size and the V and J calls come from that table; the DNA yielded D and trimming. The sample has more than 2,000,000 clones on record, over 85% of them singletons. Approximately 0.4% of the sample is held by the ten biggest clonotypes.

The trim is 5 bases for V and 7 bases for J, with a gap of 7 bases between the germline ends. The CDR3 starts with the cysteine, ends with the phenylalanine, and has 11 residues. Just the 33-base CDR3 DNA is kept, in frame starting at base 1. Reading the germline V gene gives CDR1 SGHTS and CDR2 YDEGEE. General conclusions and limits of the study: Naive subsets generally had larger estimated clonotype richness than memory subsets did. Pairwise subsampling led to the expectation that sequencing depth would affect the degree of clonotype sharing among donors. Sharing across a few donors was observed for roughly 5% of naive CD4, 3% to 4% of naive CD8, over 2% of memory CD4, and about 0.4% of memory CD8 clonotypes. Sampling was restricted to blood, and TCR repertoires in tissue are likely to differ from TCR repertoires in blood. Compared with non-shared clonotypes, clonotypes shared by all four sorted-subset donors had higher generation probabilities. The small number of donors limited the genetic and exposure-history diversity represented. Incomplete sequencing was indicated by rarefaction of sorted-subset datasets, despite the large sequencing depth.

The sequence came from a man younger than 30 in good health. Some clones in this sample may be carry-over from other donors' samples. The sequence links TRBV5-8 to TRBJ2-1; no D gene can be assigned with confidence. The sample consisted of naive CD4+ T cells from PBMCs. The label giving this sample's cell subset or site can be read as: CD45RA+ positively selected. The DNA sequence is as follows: TGTGCCAGCAGACTTGAGAATGAGCAGTTCTTC. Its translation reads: CASRLENEQFF.